The next 3 T cell receptor beta chains were all read from a single sample in a study of regulatory T cells in long-lasting Graves disease. Time point denoted: newly diagnosed GD, antithyroid drugs for less than 3 months. Construction of the TCR library relied on RNA isolated from PBMCs. Sequencing libraries for TCR beta were prepared with iRepertoire HTBI primers and Arm-PCR of CDR3 regions. TCRdb recomputed calls from the multiplex PCR reads with MiXCR, one row per CDR3 protein. The table includes 410,000 or so distinct CDR3 sequences, approximately 15% detected once. These records were also assigned to another study, of T cells in Graves' hyperthyroidism and ophthalmopathy.

Sequenced material: peripheral blood mononuclear cells (PBMCs), taken at new diagnosis, from a patient treated with antithyroid drugs. Source of these receptors: a woman aged 30 to 39 with Graves disease.

This clonotype showed up many times. The V and J genes are TRBV30 and TRBJ1-2; D perhaps matches TRBD1 (5 bases). This CDR3 region has 13 residues. V lost 2 bases, J lost 5 bases, and 12 bases lay in between. Germline CDR1 reads GTSNPN; CDR2 reads SVGIG (reference sequence). Here the CDR3 DNA reads TGTGCCTGGAGTCACCCACGGACATATGGCTACACCTTC. As protein: CAWSHPRTYGYTF.

The chain is built from TRBV5-6 and TRBJ2-7; perhaps TRBD2 as D (5 bases). Germline V gene data show CDR1 as SGHDT and CDR2 as YYEEEE. Trimming left V 0 bases short and J 6 bases short, with 16 bases between. The CDR3 consists of 15 residues. The CDR3 DNA reads TGTGCCAGCAGCTTGGCCCTACCCTTACGGGGCGAGCAGTACTTC. This codes for CASSLALPLRGEQYF. The full variable domain, in which reference TRBV5-6 and TRBJ2-7 provide the parts outside the CDR3, is DAGVTQSPTHLIKTRGQQVTLRCSPKSGHDTVSWYQQALGQGPQFIFQYYEEEERQRGNFPDRFSGHQFPNYSSELNVNALLLGDSALYLCASSLALPLRGEQYFGPGTRLTVT.

This clonotype was recorded at least ten times. The rearrangement links TRBV20-1 to TRBJ2-1, with TRBD2 matching over 7 bases. Losses at the gene ends were 0 bases for V and 7 bases for J; bases not matched to a gene: 9. The CDR3 runs 15 residues. CDR1 DFQATT and CDR2 SNEGSKA come from the germline V gene (reference sequence). The CDR3 DNA sequence: TGCAGTGCTAGAGATCTGCTAGCGGCACGGAATGAGCAGTTCTTC. It is translated as CSARDLLAARNEQFF.